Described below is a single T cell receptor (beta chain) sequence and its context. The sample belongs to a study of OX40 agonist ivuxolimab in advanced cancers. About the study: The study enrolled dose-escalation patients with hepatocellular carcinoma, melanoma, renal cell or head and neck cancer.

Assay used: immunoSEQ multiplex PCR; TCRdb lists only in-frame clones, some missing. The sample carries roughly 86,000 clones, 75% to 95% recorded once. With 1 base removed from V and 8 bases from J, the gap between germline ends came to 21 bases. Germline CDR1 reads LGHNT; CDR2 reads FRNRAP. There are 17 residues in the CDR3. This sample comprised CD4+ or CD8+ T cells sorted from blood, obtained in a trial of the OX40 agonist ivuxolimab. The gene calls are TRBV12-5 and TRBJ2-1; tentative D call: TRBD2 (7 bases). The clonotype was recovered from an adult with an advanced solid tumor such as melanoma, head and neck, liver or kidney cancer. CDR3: CASGLDQGRARRDEQFF. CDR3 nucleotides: TGTGCTAGTGGTTTGGACCAGGGGAGGGCCCGTCGCGATGAGCAGTTCTTC.